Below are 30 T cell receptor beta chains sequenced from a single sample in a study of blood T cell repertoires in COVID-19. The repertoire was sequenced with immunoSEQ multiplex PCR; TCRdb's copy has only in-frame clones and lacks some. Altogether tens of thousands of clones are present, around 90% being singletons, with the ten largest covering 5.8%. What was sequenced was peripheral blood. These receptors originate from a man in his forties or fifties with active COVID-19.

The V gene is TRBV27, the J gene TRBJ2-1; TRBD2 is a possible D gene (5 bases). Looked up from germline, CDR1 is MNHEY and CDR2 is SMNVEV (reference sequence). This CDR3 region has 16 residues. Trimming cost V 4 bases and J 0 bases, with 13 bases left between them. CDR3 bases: TGTGCCAGCAGTTCCCGGGGTCGGATCTCCTACAATGAGCAGTTCTTC. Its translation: CASSSRGRISYNEQFF.

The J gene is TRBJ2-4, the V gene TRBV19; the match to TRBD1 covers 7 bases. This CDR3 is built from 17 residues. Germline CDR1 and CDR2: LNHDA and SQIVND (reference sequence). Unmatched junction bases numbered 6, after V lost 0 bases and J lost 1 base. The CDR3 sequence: CASSIDPTGTAKNIQYF. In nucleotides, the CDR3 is TGTGCCAGTAGTATAGACCCGACAGGGACGGCCAAAAACATTCAGTACTTC.

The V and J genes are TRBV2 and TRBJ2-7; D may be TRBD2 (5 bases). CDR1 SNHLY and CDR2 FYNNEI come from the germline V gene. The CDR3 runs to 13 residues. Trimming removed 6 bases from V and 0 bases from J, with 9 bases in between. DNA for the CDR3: TGTGCCAGCAGGGACTCCAGCTCCTACGAGCAGTACTTC. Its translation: CASRDSSSYEQYF.

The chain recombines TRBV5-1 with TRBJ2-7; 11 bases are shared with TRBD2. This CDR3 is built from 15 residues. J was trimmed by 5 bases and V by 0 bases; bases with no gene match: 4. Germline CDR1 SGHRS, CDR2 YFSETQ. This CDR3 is CASSLVLSGRDEQYF. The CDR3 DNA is TGCGCCAGCAGCTTGGTTCTTAGCGGGAGGGACGAGCAGTACTTC.

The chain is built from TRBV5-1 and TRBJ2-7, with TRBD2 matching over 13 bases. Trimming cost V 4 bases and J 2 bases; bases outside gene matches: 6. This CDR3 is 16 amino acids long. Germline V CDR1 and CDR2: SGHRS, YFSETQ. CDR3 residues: CASSAGLAGAAYEQYF. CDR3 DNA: TGCGCCAGCAGCGCCGGACTAGCGGGAGCAGCCTACGAGCAGTACTTC.

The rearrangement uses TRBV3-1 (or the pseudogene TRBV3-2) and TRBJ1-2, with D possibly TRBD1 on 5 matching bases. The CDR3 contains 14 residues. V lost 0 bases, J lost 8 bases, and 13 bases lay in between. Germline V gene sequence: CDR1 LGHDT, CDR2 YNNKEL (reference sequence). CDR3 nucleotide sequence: TGTGCCAGCAGCCAAGATGCGCCCAGGGTCGGCTACACCTTC. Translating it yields CASSQDAPRVGYTF.

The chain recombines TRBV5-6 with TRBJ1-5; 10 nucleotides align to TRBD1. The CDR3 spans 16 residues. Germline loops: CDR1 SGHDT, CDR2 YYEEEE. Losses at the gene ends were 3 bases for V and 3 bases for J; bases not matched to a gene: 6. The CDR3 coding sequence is TGTGCCAGCAGCTATGGGACAGGGGCTACCAATCAGCCCCAGCATTTT. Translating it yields CASSYGTGATNQPQHF.

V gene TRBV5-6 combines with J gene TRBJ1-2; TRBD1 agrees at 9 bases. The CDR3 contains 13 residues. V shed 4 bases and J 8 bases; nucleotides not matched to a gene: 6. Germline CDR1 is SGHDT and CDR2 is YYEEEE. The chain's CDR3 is CASSPGQGAGYTF. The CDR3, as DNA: TGTGCCAGCAGCCCGGGACAGGGAGCGGGCTACACCTTC.

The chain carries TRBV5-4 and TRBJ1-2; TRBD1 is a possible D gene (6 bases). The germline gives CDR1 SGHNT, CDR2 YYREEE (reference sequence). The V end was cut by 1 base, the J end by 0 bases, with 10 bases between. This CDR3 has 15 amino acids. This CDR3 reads CASSLRQVTNYGYTF. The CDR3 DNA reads TGTGCCAGCAGCTTGAGACAGGTTACTAACTATGGCTACACCTTC.

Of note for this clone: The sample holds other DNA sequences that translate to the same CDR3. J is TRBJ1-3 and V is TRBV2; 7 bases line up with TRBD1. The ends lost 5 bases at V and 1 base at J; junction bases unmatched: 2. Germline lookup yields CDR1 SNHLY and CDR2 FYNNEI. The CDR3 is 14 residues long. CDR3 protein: CASSLQGSGNTIYF. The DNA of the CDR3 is TGTGCCAGCAGTTTACAGGGGTCTGGAAACACCATATATTTT.

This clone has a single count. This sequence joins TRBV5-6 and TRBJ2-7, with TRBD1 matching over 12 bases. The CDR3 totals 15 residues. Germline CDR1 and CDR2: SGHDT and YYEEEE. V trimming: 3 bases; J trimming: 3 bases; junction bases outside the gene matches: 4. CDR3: CASSSGTGGLYEQYF. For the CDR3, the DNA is TGTGCCAGCAGCTCCGGGACAGGGGGCCTCTACGAGCAGTACTTC. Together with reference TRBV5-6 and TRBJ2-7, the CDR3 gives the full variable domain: DAGVTQSPTHLIKTRGQQVTLRCSPKSGHDTVSWYQQALGQGPQFIFQYYEEEERQRGNFPDRFSGHQFPNYSSELNVNALLLGDSALYLCASSSGTGGLYEQYFGPGTRLTVT.

Written as DNA, the CDR3 is TGTGCCAGCAGCCAAGACCCGGGACTAGCTCGTACCGGGGAGCTGTTTTTT. This gives the protein CASSQDPGLARTGELFF. This chain joins TRBV14 and TRBJ2-2; 9 bases are shared with TRBD2. The germline V gene encodes CDR1 SGHDN and CDR2 FVKESK. CDR3 length equals 17 residues. Unmatched junction bases numbered 7, after V lost 0 bases and J lost 5 bases.

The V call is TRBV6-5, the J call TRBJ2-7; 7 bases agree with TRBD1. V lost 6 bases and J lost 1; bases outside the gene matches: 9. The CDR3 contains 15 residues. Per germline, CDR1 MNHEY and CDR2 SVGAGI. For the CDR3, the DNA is TGTGCCAGCAGCCCCGGGACAGCACTATCCTACGAGCAGTACTTC. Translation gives CASSPGTALSYEQYF.

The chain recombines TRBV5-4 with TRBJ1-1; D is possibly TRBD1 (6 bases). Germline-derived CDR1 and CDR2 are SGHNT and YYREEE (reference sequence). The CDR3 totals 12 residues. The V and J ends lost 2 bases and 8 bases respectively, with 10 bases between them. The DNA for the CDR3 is TGTGCCAGCAGCTTTTTACAGGGAGAAGCTTTCTTT. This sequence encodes CASSFLQGEAFF.

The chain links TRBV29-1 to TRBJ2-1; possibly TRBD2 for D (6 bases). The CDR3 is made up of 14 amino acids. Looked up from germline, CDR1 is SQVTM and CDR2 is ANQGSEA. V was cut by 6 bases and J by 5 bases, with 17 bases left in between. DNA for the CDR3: TGCAGCGTAGCCCCGGGACTCCCGAACAATGAGCAGTTCTTC. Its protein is CSVAPGLPNNEQFF.

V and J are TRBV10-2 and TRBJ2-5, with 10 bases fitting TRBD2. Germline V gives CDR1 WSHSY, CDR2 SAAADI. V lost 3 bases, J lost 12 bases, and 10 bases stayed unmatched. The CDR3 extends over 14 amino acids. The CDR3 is CASSDAASGSPEYF. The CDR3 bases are TGCGCCAGCAGTGACGCGGCTAGCGGGAGCCCGGAGTACTTC.

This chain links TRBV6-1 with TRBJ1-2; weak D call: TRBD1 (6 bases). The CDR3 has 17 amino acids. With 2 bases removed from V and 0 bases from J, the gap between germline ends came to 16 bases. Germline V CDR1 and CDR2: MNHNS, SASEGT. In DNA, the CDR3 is TGTGCCAGCAGTGAACGGGCAGGGGCCGGAGCTAACTATGGCTACACCTTC. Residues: CASSERAGAGANYGYTF.

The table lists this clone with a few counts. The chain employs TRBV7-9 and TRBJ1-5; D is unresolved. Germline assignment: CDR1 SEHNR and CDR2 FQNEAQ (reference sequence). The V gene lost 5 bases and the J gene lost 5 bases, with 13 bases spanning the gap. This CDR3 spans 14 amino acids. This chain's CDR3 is CASSPITADQPQHF. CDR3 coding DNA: TGTGCCAGCAGCCCAATTACGGCGGATCAGCCCCAGCATTTT.

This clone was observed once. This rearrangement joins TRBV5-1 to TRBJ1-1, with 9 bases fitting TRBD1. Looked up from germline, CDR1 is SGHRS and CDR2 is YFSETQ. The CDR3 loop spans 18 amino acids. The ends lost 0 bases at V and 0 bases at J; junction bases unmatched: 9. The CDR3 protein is CASSLGQGGNLMNTEAFF. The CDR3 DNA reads TGCGCCAGCAGCTTGGGACAGGGGGGGAACCTCATGAACACTGAAGCTTTCTTT.

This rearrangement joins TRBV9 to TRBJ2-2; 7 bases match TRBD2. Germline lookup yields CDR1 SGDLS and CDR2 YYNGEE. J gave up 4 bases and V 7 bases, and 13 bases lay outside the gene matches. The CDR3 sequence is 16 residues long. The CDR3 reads CASRGVLRQCTGELFF. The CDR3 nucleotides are TGTGCCAGCCGGGGGGTACTCCGACAGTGCACCGGGGAGCTGTTTTTT.

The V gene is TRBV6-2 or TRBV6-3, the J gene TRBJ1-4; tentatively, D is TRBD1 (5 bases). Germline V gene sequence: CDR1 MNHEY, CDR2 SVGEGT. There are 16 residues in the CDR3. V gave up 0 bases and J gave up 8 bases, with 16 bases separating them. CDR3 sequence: CASSYSKRGGAEKLFF. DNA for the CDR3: TGTGCCAGCAGTTACTCGAAACGAGGTGGGGCCGAAAAACTGTTTTTT.

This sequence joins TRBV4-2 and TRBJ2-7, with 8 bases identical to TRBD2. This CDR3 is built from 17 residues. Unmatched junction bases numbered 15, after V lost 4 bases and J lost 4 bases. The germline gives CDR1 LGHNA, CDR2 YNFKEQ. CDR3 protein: CASSLLGTGGAAYEQYF. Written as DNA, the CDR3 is TGTGCCAGCAGCCTCCTGGGGACCGGGGGGGCCGCATACGAGCAGTACTTC.

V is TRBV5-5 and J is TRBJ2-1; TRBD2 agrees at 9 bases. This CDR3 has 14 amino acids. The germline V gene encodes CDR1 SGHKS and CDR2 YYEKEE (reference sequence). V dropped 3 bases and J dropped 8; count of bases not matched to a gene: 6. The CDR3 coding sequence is TGTGCCAGCAGCTCTTGGGGACTAGCTGATGAGCAGTTCTTC. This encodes CASSSWGLADEQFF.

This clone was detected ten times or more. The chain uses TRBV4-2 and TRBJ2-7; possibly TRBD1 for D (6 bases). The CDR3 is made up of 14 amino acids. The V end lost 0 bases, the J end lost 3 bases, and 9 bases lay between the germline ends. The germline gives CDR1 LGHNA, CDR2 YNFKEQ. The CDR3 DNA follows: TGTGCCAGCAGCCAAGATAGGGGGTTCTACGAGCAGTACTTC. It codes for CASSQDRGFYEQYF.

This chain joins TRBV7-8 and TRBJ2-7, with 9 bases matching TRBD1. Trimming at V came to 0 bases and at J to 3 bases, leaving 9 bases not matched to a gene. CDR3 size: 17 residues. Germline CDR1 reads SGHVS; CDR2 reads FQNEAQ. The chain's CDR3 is CASSLAPSGQGYYEQYF. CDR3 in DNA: TGTGCCAGCAGCTTAGCGCCATCGGGACAGGGTTACTACGAGCAGTACTTC.

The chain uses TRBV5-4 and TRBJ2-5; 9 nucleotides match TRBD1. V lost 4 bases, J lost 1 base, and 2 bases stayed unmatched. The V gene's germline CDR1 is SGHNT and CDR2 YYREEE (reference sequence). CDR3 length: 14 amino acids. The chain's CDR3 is CASSRQGGQETQYF. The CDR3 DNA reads TGTGCCAGCAGCCGACAGGGGGGCCAAGAGACCCAGTACTTC.

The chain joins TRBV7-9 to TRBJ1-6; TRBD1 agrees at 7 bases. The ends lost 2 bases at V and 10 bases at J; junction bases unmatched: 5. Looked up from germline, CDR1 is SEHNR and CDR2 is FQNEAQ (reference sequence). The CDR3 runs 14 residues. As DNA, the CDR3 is TGTGCCAGCAGCTTACTGCAGGGGGGATCACCCCTCCACTTT. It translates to CASSLLQGGSPLHF.

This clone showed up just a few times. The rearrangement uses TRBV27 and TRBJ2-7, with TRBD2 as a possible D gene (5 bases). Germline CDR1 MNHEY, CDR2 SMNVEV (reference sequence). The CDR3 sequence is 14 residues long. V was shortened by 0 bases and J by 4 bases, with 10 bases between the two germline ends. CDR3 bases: TGTGCCAGCAGTTTATCACCCCGAGGGTACGAGCAGTACTTC. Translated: CASSLSPRGYEQYF.

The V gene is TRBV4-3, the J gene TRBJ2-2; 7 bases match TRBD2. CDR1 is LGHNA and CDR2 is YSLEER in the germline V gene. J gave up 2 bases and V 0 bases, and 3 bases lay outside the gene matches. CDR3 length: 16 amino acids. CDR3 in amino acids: CASSQDTSVNTGELFF. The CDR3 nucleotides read TGCGCCAGCAGCCAAGACACTAGCGTCAACACCGGGGAGCTGTTTTTT.

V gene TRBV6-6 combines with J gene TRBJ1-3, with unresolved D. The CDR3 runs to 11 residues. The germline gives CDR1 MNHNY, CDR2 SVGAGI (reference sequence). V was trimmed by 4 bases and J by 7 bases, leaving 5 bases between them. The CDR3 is CASSFGNTIYF. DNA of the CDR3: TGTGCCAGCAGTTTCGGGAACACCATATATTTT.